This T cell receptor (beta chain) comes out of a study of T cells in Graves' hyperthyroidism and ophthalmopathy. Study-wide results and limits: Model-based prediction identified ophthalmopathy a median about 6 months prior to its onset. Most thyroid clonotypes with frequency above 0.001 were detected in blood.

From RNA transcripts, TCR beta CDR3 regions were amplified. TCR CDR3 underwent first-round RT-PCR with the HTBI primer set. TCRdb called the multiplex PCR reads again in MiXCR, with one record for every CDR3 protein. This sample yields 300,000 to 350,000 distinct CDR3 sequences, of which around 18% are seen a single time; about 16% belongs to the top ten. This clonotype showed up many times. Its specificity is unknown. Inclusion characteristics of ophthalmopathy patients comprised a Clinical Activity Score of at least 3, a NOSPECS grade of at least 4, and duration under 3 months. The study left out patients who had uncontrolled infection, other autoimmune disease, pregnancy or lactation. The V gene's germline CDR1 is MNHNS and CDR2 SASEGT. CDR3 size: 16 residues. The ends were cut back, 3 bases at V and 0 bases at J, with 12 bases in the middle.

The rearrangement uses TRBV6-1 and TRBJ1-5; TRBD1 might be the D (6 bases). This clonotype was obtained from a woman aged 40 to 50 with Graves' ophthalmopathy. The sample comprised blood. The CDR3 sequence: CASSERGHFSNQPQHF. CDR3 coding DNA: TGTGCCAGCAGTGAGAGGGGACACTTTAGCAATCAGCCCCAGCATTTT.